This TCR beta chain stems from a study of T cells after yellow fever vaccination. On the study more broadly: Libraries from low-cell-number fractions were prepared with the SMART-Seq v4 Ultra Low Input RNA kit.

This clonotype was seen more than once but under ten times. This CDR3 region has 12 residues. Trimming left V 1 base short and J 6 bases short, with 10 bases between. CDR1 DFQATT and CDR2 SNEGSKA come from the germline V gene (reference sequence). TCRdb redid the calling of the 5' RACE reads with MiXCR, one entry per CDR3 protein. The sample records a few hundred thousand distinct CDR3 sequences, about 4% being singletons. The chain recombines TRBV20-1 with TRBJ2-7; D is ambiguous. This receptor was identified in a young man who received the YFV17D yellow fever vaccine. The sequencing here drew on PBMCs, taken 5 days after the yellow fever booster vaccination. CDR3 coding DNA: TGCAGTGCTAGAGGGTATCCGTCCGAGCAGTACGTC. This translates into CSARGYPSEQYV.